Each of the 8 T cell receptor beta chains below was sequenced from the same sample in a study of vaccination effects on CD4 cells after COVID-19. Clones were read by immunoSEQ multiplex PCR, and TCRdb kept only the in-frame ones, dropping some. The sample lists 50,000 or so clones, over 60% occurring once. For these TCRs, the target antigens are not known. Once cultured for 10 days, the cells underwent separation to obtain CD4+ T cells. The person was diagnosed with PCR-confirmed SARS-CoV-2 infection between March and December 2020. Each person got two doses of an mRNA SARS-CoV-2 vaccine, BNT162b2 or mRNA-1273. The specimen comprised CD4+ T cells from PBMCs cultured without peptide, sampled after COVID-19 vaccination. The receptors here all came from a human donor who had a prior SARS-CoV-2 infection.

The chain uses TRBV7-2 and TRBJ2-3, with 10 bases identical to TRBD2. The CDR3 extends over 15 amino acids. Germline V gene lookup returns CDR1 SGHTA and CDR2 FQGNSA. Trimming cost V 1 base and J 5 bases; bases outside gene matches: 3. This CDR3 reads CASSLGPSGRDTQYF. The CDR3, as DNA: TGTGCCAGCAGCTTAGGGCCTAGCGGGAGAGATACGCAGTATTTT. Supplemented by reference TRBV7-2 and TRBJ2-3, the full variable domain reads GAGVSQSPSNKVTEKGKDVELRCDPISGHTALYWYRQSLGQGLEFLIYFQGNSAPDKSGLPSDRFSAERTGGSVSTLTIQRTQQEDSAVYLCASSLGPSGRDTQYFGPGTRLTVL.

V gene TRBV18 combines with J gene TRBJ1-1; D not resolved. V was clipped by 2 bases and J by 3 bases, with 7 bases between them. The CDR3 has 13 amino acids. Germline-derived CDR1 and CDR2 are KGHSH and LQKENI. The CDR3 is CASSPVGDTEAFF. The CDR3 DNA is TGTGCCAGCTCACCAGTCGGGGACACTGAAGCTTTCTTT.

The V call is TRBV5-1, the J call TRBJ2-7; no firm D call. Germline V gene sequence: CDR1 SGHRS, CDR2 YFSETQ. Deletions cut 0 bases from V and 3 bases from J, with 7 bases between. The CDR3 loop spans 13 amino acids. The CDR3 sequence: CASSLEVGYEQYF. For the CDR3, the DNA is TGCGCCAGCAGCTTGGAGGTCGGCTACGAGCAGTACTTC. Together with reference TRBV5-1 and TRBJ2-7, the CDR3 gives the full variable domain: KAGVTQTPRYLIKTRGQQVTLSCSPISGHRSVSWYQQTPGQGLQFLFEYFSETQRNKGNFPGRFSGRQFSNSRSEMNVSTLELGDSALYLCASSLEVGYEQYFGPGTRLTVT.

The chain joins TRBV5-5 to TRBJ2-3, with D possibly matching TRBD1 (7 bases). Germline V gives CDR1 SGHKS, CDR2 YYEKEE (reference sequence). The CDR3 has 16 residues. V was shortened by 4 bases and J by 10 bases, with 25 bases between the two germline ends. The CDR3 loop reads CASSHGGDSYTGAQYF. In nucleotides, the CDR3 is TGTGCCAGCAGCCACGGCGGGGACAGCTATACGGGAGCGCAGTATTTT.

A few counts support this clone. V usage is TRBV18 and J usage is TRBJ1-2; D not certain. Germline V CDR1 and CDR2: KGHSH, LQKENI. Trimming stripped 6 bases from V and 4 bases from J, with 18 bases between. The CDR3 has 15 residues. The CDR3 loop is CASSPSMEKLYGYTF. CDR3 in DNA: TGTGCCAGCTCCCCTTCCATGGAGAAACTCTATGGCTACACCTTC.

The genes are TRBV10-2 and TRBJ1-2; 7 positions match TRBD1. CDR3 length: 13 residues. Looked up from germline, CDR1 is WSHSY and CDR2 is SAAADI. J was trimmed by 3 bases and V by 6 bases; bases with no gene match: 4. The CDR3 is CASSGTADYGYTF. DNA for the CDR3: TGCGCCAGCAGCGGGACAGCGGACTATGGCTACACCTTC.

The chain is built from TRBV24-1 and TRBJ2-1, with 9 nucleotides matching TRBD1. Germline values: CDR1 KGHDR, CDR2 SFDVKD. The CDR3 runs 16 residues. V was clipped by 4 bases and J by 10 bases; unmatched bases: 13. The CDR3 bases are TGTGCCACCAGTGACGTACGGGACAGGGAAATCGGCGAGCAGTTCTTC. Translation gives CATSDVRDREIGEQFF.

The V and J genes are TRBV2 and TRBJ1-1; 12 positions match TRBD1. V shed 8 bases, J shed 6 bases, and the junction held 7 bases outside the gene matches. CDR1 is SNHLY, CDR2 FYNNEI, per germline. The CDR3 has 14 amino acids. The CDR3 region is CASRDRGLGAEAFF. In DNA, the CDR3 is TGTGCCAGCCGGGACAGGGGGCTGGGGGCTGAAGCTTTCTTT.